The 25 T cell receptor beta chains listed next were all sequenced from one sample in a study of blood T cell repertoires in COVID-19. Profiled with immunoSEQ multiplex PCR; TCRdb holds only in-frame clones, not every one. Among 250,000 to 300,000 clones, over 80% were seen once, and the ten largest hold 6.3%. The sequencing input was peripheral blood. The source of these receptors is a woman between 50 and 59 years old with COVID-19, enrolled during active disease.

V usage is TRBV6-5 and J usage is TRBJ2-7, with 12 positions matching TRBD2. The length of the CDR3 is 15 residues. Trimming removed 9 bases from V and 3 bases from J; junction bases left unmatched: 9. From germline, CDR1 is MNHEY and CDR2 SVGAGI. The chain's CDR3 is CASGLAGFFSYEQYF. DNA of the CDR3: TGTGCCAGTGGACTAGCGGGATTCTTTAGCTACGAGCAGTACTTC.

The chain carries TRBV24-1 and TRBJ2-7; D gene ambiguous. Per germline, CDR1 KGHDR and CDR2 SFDVKD. The V gene lost 5 bases and the J gene lost 6 bases, with 13 bases spanning the gap. The CDR3 sequence is 13 residues long. CDR3 residues: CATSGRVEREQYF. The CDR3 DNA sequence: TGTGCCACCAGTGGCCGAGTAGAGCGCGAGCAGTACTTC.

This clone has only a few counts. The CDR3 sequence: CSVQDRNKNTIYF. CDR3 DNA: TGCAGCGTTCAGGACAGGAATAAAAACACCATATATTTT. This rearrangement joins TRBV29-1 to TRBJ1-3; TRBD1 matches 7 bases. The ends lost 5 bases at V and 6 bases at J; junction bases unmatched: 7. CDR1 and CDR2 (germline): SQVTM, ANQGSEA. The CDR3 runs 13 residues.

The chain recombines TRBV30 with TRBJ1-2, with D possibly matching TRBD1 (5 bases). CDR1 GTSNPN and CDR2 SVGIG come from the germline V gene (reference sequence). The CDR3 consists of 13 residues. V lost 0 bases and J lost 6, with 11 bases in between. The DNA for the CDR3 is TGTGCCTGGAGTGTAGAAACAGGACATGGCTACACCTTC. This translates into CAWSVETGHGYTF.

About this clone: The sample has other DNA sequences that encode this CDR3 too. This chain joins TRBV30 and TRBJ2-7; tentative D call: TRBD1 (5 bases). Deletions cut 2 bases from V and 1 base from J, with 6 bases between. In germline, CDR1 is GTSNPN, CDR2 SVGIG (reference sequence). The CDR3 has 12 amino acids. The chain's CDR3 is CAWSRGSYEQYF. The CDR3 DNA reads as TGTGCCTGGAGTAGGGGTTCCTACGAGCAGTACTTC.

The chain joins TRBV18 to TRBJ2-3, with unresolved D. The CDR3 has 12 amino acids. Trimming removed 4 bases from V and 2 bases from J, with 4 bases in between. Germline CDR1 reads KGHSH; CDR2 reads LQKENI. The CDR3 nucleotides are TGTGCCAGCTCACTCTACACAGATACGCAGTATTTT. Its translation is CASSLYTDTQYF.

CDR3 sequence reads: CASSLDRVGQPQHF. The CDR3 DNA sequence: TGTGCCAGCAGCTTGGACAGGGTGGGTCAGCCCCAGCATTTT. The V gene is TRBV5-4, the J gene TRBJ1-5; TRBD1 is a possible D gene (6 bases). The CDR3 extends over 14 amino acids. The germline V and J ends were trimmed by 0 bases and 6 bases, with 10 bases remaining between them. Germline V CDR1 and CDR2: SGHNT, YYREEE (reference sequence).

Concerning this clone itself: Other DNA sequences in this specimen translate into the identical CDR3. This chain joins TRBV5-1 and TRBJ2-1, with 9 positions matching TRBD2. CDR1 SGHRS and CDR2 YFSETQ come from the germline V gene. V shed 0 bases, J shed 5 bases, and the junction held 3 bases outside the gene matches. The CDR3 runs to 15 residues. This CDR3 reads CASSLVASGNNEQFF. Here the CDR3 DNA reads TGCGCCAGCAGCTTGGTCGCTAGCGGGAACAATGAGCAGTTCTTC.

This clone was detected only once. The chain employs TRBV30 and TRBJ2-3; a possible D gene is TRBD2 (6 bases). V was trimmed by 3 bases and J by 2 bases, leaving 12 bases between them. This CDR3 contains 14 residues. Germline CDR1 is GTSNPN and CDR2 is SVGIG (reference sequence). CDR3 sequence (DNA): TGTGCCTGGAGGACACGGGAGCCCACAGATACGCAGTATTTT. It translates to CAWRTREPTDTQYF.

The CDR3 DNA reads TGCGCCAGCAGCCAAGAGGGCGGGGGTTTTATCGCTTATGGCTACACCTTC. Its protein is CASSQEGGGFIAYGYTF. The chain is built from TRBV4-1 and TRBJ1-2, with D possibly being TRBD1 (5 bases). The CDR3 totals 17 residues. Germline lookup yields CDR1 MGHRA and CDR2 YSYEKL. V was clipped by 0 bases and J by 5 bases, with 19 bases between them.

The chain has TRBV6-1 and TRBJ2-1; 7 bases line up with TRBD2. The junction had 0 bases not matched to a gene; V was cut back by 0 bases and J by 4 bases. Germline V gives CDR1 MNHNS, CDR2 SASEGT. The CDR3 length is 14 residues. This chain's CDR3 is CASSEAGGYNEQFF. CDR3 nucleotide sequence: TGTGCCAGCAGTGAAGCGGGAGGGTACAATGAGCAGTTCTTC.

This chain links TRBV6-2 or TRBV6-3 with TRBJ2-1; 8 positions match TRBD2. The CDR3 extends over 15 amino acids. Trimming took 6 bases from V and 4 from J; bases not matched to a gene: 8. The germline CDR1 and CDR2 sequences are MNHEY and SVGEGT. The CDR3: CASSISGSWYNEQFF. The CDR3 bases are TGTGCCAGCAGCATCAGCGGGAGTTGGTACAATGAGCAGTTCTTC.

The gene calls are TRBV9 and TRBJ2-5; 9 positions agree with TRBD2. In germline, CDR1 is SGDLS, CDR2 YYNGEE. V lost 3 bases to trimming and J lost 1 base; unmatched junction nucleotides: 4. This CDR3 has 15 residues. The CDR3 loop is CASSAISGSQETQYF. The CDR3 region has the DNA TGTGCCAGCAGCGCCATTAGCGGGAGCCAAGAGACCCAGTACTTC.

The V gene is TRBV11-3, the J gene TRBJ2-1; possibly TRBD1 for D (6 bases). The germline CDR1 and CDR2 sequences are SGHNT and YENEEA. Trimming removed 5 bases from V and 0 bases from J, with 11 bases in between. The CDR3 sequence is 15 residues long. CDR3 nucleotide sequence: TGTGCCAGCAGCCCAGGGGTCGCCTCCTACAATGAGCAGTTCTTC. This sequence encodes CASSPGVASYNEQFF.

The chain uses TRBV6-2 or TRBV6-3 and TRBJ2-2; 8 bases agree with TRBD1. This CDR3 has 14 residues. Losses at the gene ends were 5 bases for V and 5 bases for J; bases not matched to a gene: 4. CDR1 and CDR2 from the germline V gene are MNHEY and SVGEGT. The CDR3 DNA reads TGTGCCAGCAGTAGAGACAGGGGTACCGGGGAGCTGTTTTTT. Amino acid sequence: CASSRDRGTGELFF.

This clone has only a few counts. The genes are TRBV6-5 and TRBJ1-5; 7 bases agree with TRBD1. From germline, CDR1 is MNHEY and CDR2 SVGAGI. The CDR3 contains 15 residues. J gave up 5 bases and V 7 bases, and 11 bases lay outside the gene matches. CDR3 sequence reads: CASTKNNRGDQPQHF. As DNA, the CDR3 is TGTGCCAGCACCAAAAATAACAGGGGCGATCAGCCCCAGCATTTT.

V is TRBV3-1 (or the pseudogene TRBV3-2) and J is TRBJ2-7; tentative D call: TRBD1 (6 bases). The CDR3 runs 14 residues. Germline CDR1 reads LGHDT; CDR2 reads YNNKEL (reference sequence). V was trimmed by 0 bases and J by 4 bases, leaving 10 bases between them. This CDR3 reads CASSQDMGAYEQYF. In DNA form, the CDR3 reads TGTGCCAGCAGCCAAGATATGGGGGCGTACGAGCAGTACTTC.

The chain has TRBV5-5 and TRBJ2-1, with D uncertain. This CDR3 region has 12 residues. V lost 1 base and J 6 bases, leaving 5 bases between the germline ends. CDR1 and CDR2 from the germline V gene are SGHKS and YYEKEE (reference sequence). The CDR3 nucleotides read TGTGCCAGCAGCTTGAGCCCCAATGAGCAGTTCTTC. Amino acid sequence: CASSLSPNEQFF.

J is TRBJ1-6 and V is TRBV3-1 (or the pseudogene TRBV3-2); 7 bases align to TRBD1. Per germline, CDR1 LGHDT and CDR2 YNNKEL (reference sequence). The trim removed 6 bases at V and 4 bases at J, leaving 12 bases unmatched. This CDR3 spans 17 amino acids. CDR3 sequence: CASRQSTGTAYNSPLHF. In DNA form, the CDR3 reads TGTGCCAGCAGGCAATCAACCGGGACAGCGTATAATTCACCCCTCCACTTT.

The rearrangement joins TRBV12-3 or TRBV12-4 to TRBJ2-7; D is uncertain. This CDR3 spans 11 amino acids. Trimming removed 6 bases at V and 3 bases at J, with 6 bases between. The CDR3 sequence: CASSQNYEQYF. The CDR3 DNA reads as TGTGCCAGCAGCCAAAACTACGAGCAGTACTTC.

The V call is TRBV27, the J call TRBJ2-7; 7 nucleotides agree with TRBD2. The CDR3 runs to 14 residues. The germline CDR1 and CDR2 sequences are MNHEY and SMNVEV (reference sequence). V shed 6 bases, J shed 4 bases, and the junction held 9 bases outside the gene matches. The CDR3 spells CASRQGGALYEQYF. CDR3 sequence (DNA): TGTGCCAGCAGGCAGGGAGGGGCCCTGTACGAGCAGTACTTC.

The V and J genes are TRBV5-1 and TRBJ2-1, with TRBD2 identical over 13 bases. Germline CDR1 SGHRS, CDR2 YFSETQ. The CDR3 contains 16 residues. V lost 4 bases and J lost 5; bases outside the gene matches: 6. CDR3 DNA: TGCGCCAGCAGCATCCCGGGACTAGCGGGGAACAATGAGCAGTTCTTC. This codes for CASSIPGLAGNNEQFF.

This CDR3 reads CASSSAGSHTDTQYF. CDR3 in DNA: TGCGCCAGCAGCTCAGCGGGTTCTCACACAGATACGCAGTATTTT. The chain joins TRBV5-1 to TRBJ2-3; the D gene is possibly TRBD2 (6 bases). Trimming took off 3 bases at V and 2 bases at J, with 13 bases between the two ends. The CDR3 has 15 amino acids. Germline V CDR1 and CDR2: SGHRS, YFSETQ.

J is TRBJ2-3 and V is TRBV11-2; D is perhaps TRBD1 (7 bases). The germline V and J ends were trimmed by 5 bases and 7 bases, with 25 bases remaining between them. The CDR3 runs 17 residues. The germline gives CDR1 SGHAT, CDR2 FQNNGV. This CDR3 is CASSTGVWGTTSNTQYF. The CDR3, as DNA: TGTGCCAGCAGCACAGGGGTCTGGGGGACGACTAGTAATACGCAGTATTTT. Using reference TRBV11-2 and TRBJ2-3 for the parts outside the CDR3, the full variable domain is EAGVAQSPRYKIIEKRQSVAFWCNPISGHATLYWYQQILGQGPKLLIQFQNNGVVDDSQLPKDRFSAERLKGVDSTLKIQPAKLEDSAVYLCASSTGVWGTTSNTQYFGPGTRLTVL.

The chain joins TRBV15 to TRBJ2-7; weak D call: TRBD1 (5 bases). The CDR3 is 13 amino acids. V lost 8 bases and J 6 bases, leaving 17 bases between the germline ends. Germline V gene data show CDR1 as LNHNV and CDR2 as YYDKDF (reference sequence). CDR3 coding DNA: TGTGCCACCTCCTGGGGCGCGAACCCCGAGCAGTACTTC. Amino acid sequence: CATSWGANPEQYF.